The 9 T cell receptor beta chains below were found in one sample sequenced in a study of blood T cell repertoires in COVID-19. The method was immunoSEQ multiplex PCR; TCRdb's version includes in-frame clones alone and lacks a portion of them. The sample has 65,000 to 85,000 clones; approximately 87% are singletons. The sample was peripheral blood. The receptors derive from a human donor in a cohort sampled during active COVID-19.

The chain is built from TRBV6-5 and TRBJ2-5, with no clear D. Trimming stripped 8 bases from V and 1 base from J, with 11 bases between. Germline lookup yields CDR1 MNHEY and CDR2 SVGAGI. The CDR3 is 13 residues long. The CDR3 is CASATQFQETQYF. The DNA for the CDR3 is TGTGCCAGCGCTACCCAATTCCAAGAGACCCAGTACTTC.

The chain links TRBV4-3 to TRBJ1-1; D ambiguous. V was shortened by 5 bases and J by 4 bases, with 11 bases between the two germline ends. Germline loops: CDR1 LGHNA, CDR2 YSLEER. The CDR3 length is 13 residues. Here the CDR3 reads CASSDGERTEAFF. The CDR3 bases are TGCGCCAGCAGCGACGGTGAGCGCACTGAAGCTTTCTTT.

V gene TRBV5-6 combines with J gene TRBJ1-2; 9 bases match TRBD1. With V trimmed by 4 bases and J by 4 bases, 5 bases remained unmatched. CDR3 length: 14 residues. CDR1 and CDR2 from the germline V gene are SGHDT and YYEEEE. The CDR3 loop is CASSPGQGSYGYTF. For the CDR3, the DNA is TGTGCCAGCAGCCCCGGACAGGGGAGCTATGGCTACACCTTC.

The V and J genes are TRBV5-6 and TRBJ1-1, with D maybe TRBD1 (5 bases). This CDR3 is built from 15 residues. V was shortened by 1 base and J by 3 bases, with 13 bases between the two germline ends. Per germline, CDR1 SGHDT and CDR2 YYEEEE. The CDR3 loop is CASSLTQGADTEAFF. CDR3 sequence (DNA): TGTGCCAGCAGCTTGACCCAGGGTGCGGACACTGAAGCTTTCTTT.

The chain uses TRBV2 and TRBJ1-4; D is perhaps TRBD1 (5 bases). The CDR3 is 15 amino acids. Germline V lookup: CDR1 SNHLY, CDR2 FYNNEI. Trimming left V 2 bases short and J 6 bases short, with 13 bases between. In nucleotides, the CDR3 is TGTGCCAGCAGTGAAATTGCGGGGGGGGATGAAAAACTGTTTTTT. Its protein is CASSEIAGGDEKLFF.

This clone was found once. V is TRBV6-1 and J is TRBJ1-6; no clear D gene. Germline V gene data show CDR1 as MNHNS and CDR2 as SASEGT. The CDR3 length is 16 residues. V dropped 0 bases and J dropped 6 bases, with 12 bases sitting between them. The CDR3 bases are TGTGCCAGCAGTGAAGCTAACCGGGAGTTTAATTCACCCCTCCACTTT. Amino acid sequence: CASSEANREFNSPLHF.

CDR3 coding DNA: TGTGCCAGCAGTTATTTGGGGGGTACTGAAGCTTTCTTT. As protein: CASSYLGGTEAFF. V and J are TRBV6-2 or TRBV6-3 and TRBJ1-1; D might be TRBD1 (5 bases). CDR3 length: 13 amino acids. Trimming stripped 3 bases from V and 5 bases from J, with 10 bases between. The germline gives CDR1 MNHEY, CDR2 SVGEGT.

This chain connects TRBV19 to TRBJ2-1, with TRBD1 matching 10 bases. This CDR3 has 14 residues. V was clipped by 9 bases and J by 7 bases; unmatched bases: 9. The germline gives CDR1 LNHDA, CDR2 SQIVND (reference sequence). The CDR3 DNA reads as TGTGCCAGACTGGGACAGGGGAGTAGAAATGAGCAGTTCTTC. Encoded protein: CARLGQGSRNEQFF.

This sequence joins TRBV7-9 and TRBJ1-1; the match to TRBD1 covers 11 bases. CDR1 SEHNR and CDR2 FQNEAQ come from the germline V gene (reference sequence). The junction had 1 base not matched to a gene; V was cut back by 0 bases and J by 4 bases. The CDR3 consists of 15 residues. CDR3 sequence (DNA): TGTGCCAGCAGCTTAGCCGGGACAGGGGGCACTGAAGCTTTCTTT. Encoded protein: CASSLAGTGGTEAFF.